The T cell receptor beta chain under discussion was sequenced for a study of identical twins. Study-wide results and caveats: Within beta out-of-frame sequences, the excess sharing observed between twins was weaker. Models underestimated how often monozygotic twins shared out-of-frame TCR alpha. Abundant beta clonotypes from cord blood had fewer insertions, unlike memory repertoires, which showed none.

Germline lookup yields CDR1 DFQATT and CDR2 SNEGSKA (reference sequence). Germline trimming cut 6 bases from V and 1 base from J; bases unmatched to any gene: 2. This CDR3 is 12 amino acids long. On this clonotype itself: Its antigen is unidentified.

TCRdb called the 5' RACE reads again in MiXCR, with one record for every CDR3 protein. The data contain some 1,600,000 distinct CDR3 sequences, about 30% of them singletons. Sequencing used cord blood. The receptor was derived from a newborn girl in good health. This chain links TRBV20-1 with TRBJ1-2; TRBD1 aligns across 7 bases. CDR3 sequence: CSAQGDNYGYTF. In DNA, the CDR3 is TGCAGTGCCCAGGGGGATAACTATGGCTACACCTTC.